Sequencing of this T cell receptor (beta chain) was carried out in a study of blood T cell repertoires in COVID-19. As for the study in general: The study drew acute and convalescent COVID-19 samples from the United States, Italy and Spain. Sources were T cells, B-cell-depleted T cells, or PBMCs; the material itself was cDNA or gDNA.

Worth noting for this clone: Other DNA sequences in the sample encode the same CDR3.

Method: immunoSEQ multiplex PCR; TCRdb's copy keeps in-frame clones and lacks some. The sample includes 70,000 or so clones, roughly 87% of them seen just once. Sequenced sample: peripheral blood. The sequence was collected from a man older than 75 with acute or convalescent COVID-19.

The CDR3 nucleotides read TGTGCCAGTAGTATAGAACAGGGGGCAAGAAATCAGCCCCAGCATTTT. This codes for CASSIEQGARNQPQHF. V gene TRBV19 combines with J gene TRBJ1-5; TRBD1 matches 9 bases. With V trimmed by 0 bases and J by 4 bases, 4 bases remained unmatched. Germline assignment: CDR1 LNHDA and CDR2 SQIVND (reference sequence). The CDR3 spans 16 residues.